This T cell receptor beta chain stems from a study of cytomegalovirus exposure and HLA in healthy donors. PCR employed 60 Vbeta and 13 Jbeta primers. Libraries were prepared by immunoSEQ multiplex PCR; TCRdb keeps only in-frame clonotypes and omits some of them. The sample shows about 130,000 clones, about two thirds of them seen only once. The sample holds one count of this clone. V dropped 6 bases and J dropped 6; count of bases not matched to a gene: 3. This CDR3 is 13 amino acids long. The germline V gene encodes CDR1 SEHNR and CDR2 FQNEAQ (reference sequence). The receptor comes from a man aged 40-49 years in good health and CMV-seropositive. The chain has TRBV7-9 and TRBJ1-5; 9 bases match TRBD1. Specimen: PBMCs. The CDR3 sequence: CASSGQGTQPQHF. DNA for the CDR3: TGTGCCAGCAGTGGACAGGGGACTCAGCCCCAGCATTTT. Supplemented by reference TRBV7-9 and TRBJ1-5, the full variable domain reads DTGVSQNPRHKITKRGQNVTFRCDPISEHNRLYWYRQTLGQGPEFLTYFQNEAQLEKSRLLSDRFSAERPKGSFSTLEIQRTEQGDSAMYLCASSGQGTQPQHFGDGTRLSIL.